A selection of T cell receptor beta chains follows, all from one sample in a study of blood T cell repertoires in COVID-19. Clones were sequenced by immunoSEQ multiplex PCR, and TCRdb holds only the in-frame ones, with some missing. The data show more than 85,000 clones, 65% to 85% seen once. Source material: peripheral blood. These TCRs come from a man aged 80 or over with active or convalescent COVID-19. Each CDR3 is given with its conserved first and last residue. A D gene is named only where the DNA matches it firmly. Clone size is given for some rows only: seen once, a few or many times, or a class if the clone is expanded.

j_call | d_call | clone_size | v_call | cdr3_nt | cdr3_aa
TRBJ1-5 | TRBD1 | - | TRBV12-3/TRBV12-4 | TGTGCCAGCAGTCGGACAGGCGGTCAGCCCCAGCATTTT | CASSRTGGQPQHF
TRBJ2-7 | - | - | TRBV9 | TGTGCCAGCAGCGTATCGGCAGGGGAAGGCGAGCAGTACTTC | CASSVSAGEGEQYF
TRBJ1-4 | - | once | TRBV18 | TGTGCCAGCTCACCGAGACTAGAGGAAAAACTGTTTTTT | CASSPRLEEKLFF
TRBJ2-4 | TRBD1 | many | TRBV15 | TGTGCCACCAGCAGAGATCCCCTAGGGCCGACAGGGCGAAACATTCAGTACTTC | CATSRDPLGPTGRNIQYF
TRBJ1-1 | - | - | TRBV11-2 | TGTGCCAGCAGCTTCCCCATGGGGGGGATGAACACTGAAGCTTTCTTT | CASSFPMGGMNTEAFF
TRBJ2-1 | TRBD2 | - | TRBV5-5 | TGTGCCAGCAGCTTGGTAGCGGGGGGGCCGACGTTCTACAATGAGCAGTTCTTC | CASSLVAGGPTFYNEQFF
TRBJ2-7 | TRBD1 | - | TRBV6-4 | TGTGCCAGCAGTGCCGGGACAGGGGGAGGTGAGCAGTACTTC | CASSAGTGGGEQYF
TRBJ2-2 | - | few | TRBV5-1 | TGCGCCAGCAGCTTTTCGGGGTCGAACACCGGGGAGCTGTTTTTT | CASSFSGSNTGELFF
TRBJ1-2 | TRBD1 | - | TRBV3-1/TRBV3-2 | TGTGCCAGCAGCCCGGACAGGGGATATGGCTACACCTTC | CASSPDRGYGYTF
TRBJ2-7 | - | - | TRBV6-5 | TGTGCCAGCATCAGGGGAACCTCCTACGAGCAGTACTTC | CASIRGTSYEQYF
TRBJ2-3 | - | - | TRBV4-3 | TGCGCCAGCAGCCAAGGCGCGGGGGCGTTAGATACGCAGTATTTT | CASSQGAGALDTQYF
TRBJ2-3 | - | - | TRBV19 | TGTGCCAGTAGCCTTGGGCGGGTAAGCACAGATACGCAGTATTTT | CASSLGRVSTDTQYF
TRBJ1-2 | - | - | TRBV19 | TGTGCCAGTAGTAGACTAGGACCGGAATGGGATGGCTACACCTTC | CASSRLGPEWDGYTF
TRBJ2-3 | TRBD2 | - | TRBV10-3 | TGTGCCATCACGAGCGGGGAGGGCACAGATACGCAGTATTTT | CAITSGEGTDTQYF
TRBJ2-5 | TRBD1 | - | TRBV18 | TGTGCCAGCTCACAGGGACAGGGAAGCCAAGAGACCCAGTACTTC | CASSQGQGSQETQYF
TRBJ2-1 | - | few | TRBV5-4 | TGTGCCAGCAGCCCCGGGGGGCGGACCTACAATGAGCAGTTCTTC | CASSPGGRTYNEQFF
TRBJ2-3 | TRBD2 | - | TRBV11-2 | TGTGCCAGCAGCTCAGCAGCGGGAACTACAGATACGCAGTATTTT | CASSSAAGTTDTQYF
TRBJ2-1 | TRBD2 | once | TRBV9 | TGTGCCAGCAGCGTAGGCCTTAGCGGGTATTACAATGAGCAGTTCTTC | CASSVGLSGYYNEQFF
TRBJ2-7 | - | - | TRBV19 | TGTGCCAGTAGTATAGCAGCATCAGGGTGGTCCTACGAGCAGTACTTC | CASSIAASGWSYEQYF
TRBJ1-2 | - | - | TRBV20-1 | TGCAGTGCTAGTGCAGGGAACTATGGCTACACCTTC | CSASAGNYGYTF
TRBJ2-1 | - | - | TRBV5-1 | TGCGCCAGCAGCTTGGCCGAGGAGGGGTACAATGAGCAGTTCTTC | CASSLAEEGYNEQFF
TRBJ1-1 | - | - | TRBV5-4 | TGTGCCAGCAGCGCAGGGGTGAGGGTGAACACTGAAGCTTTCTTT | CASSAGVRVNTEAFF